The 19 T cell receptor beta chains below come from one sample, sequenced in a study of blood T cells in healthy people across ages. Using a J-beta primer mix together with a sample-barcoded 5' primer, a second PCR was run for roughly 6 to 12 cycles. TCRdb independently ran MiXCR on the 5' RACE reads; one entry per CDR3 protein. The sample has under 950,000 distinct CDR3 sequences; 22% are singletons. Sequences were obtained from blood. The receptors stem from a man in his 70s in good health.

In this sample, this clonotype turned up a few times. The chain recombines TRBV6-2 or TRBV6-3 with TRBJ2-5; 7 nucleotides match TRBD1. With the DNA end fitting TRBJ2-7 better, the J assignment may be wrong. The germline V gene encodes CDR1 MNHEY and CDR2 SVGEGT. The CDR3 loop spans 13 amino acids. CDR3 amino acids: CASRRAGGDEQYF. The CDR3 DNA reads TGTGCCAGCAGACGGGCAGGGGGTGACGAGCAGTACTTC.

This clonotype was observed a few times. The V call is TRBV7-2, the J call TRBJ2-2; a weak D match, TRBD1 (6 bases). Germline loops: CDR1 SGHTA, CDR2 FQGNSA. There are 15 residues in the CDR3. V shed 6 bases and J shed 5 bases, with 16 bases lying between them. CDR3 DNA sequence: TGTGCCAGCAGGTTCACAGGGTTGGGGACCGGGGAGCTGTTTTTT. Amino acids: CASRFTGLGTGELFF.

The chain couples TRBV6-5 to TRBJ1-2; D might be TRBD1 (6 bases). Looked up from germline, CDR1 is MNHEY and CDR2 is SVGAGI. This CDR3 has 14 residues. With 6 bases removed from V and 8 bases from J, the gap between germline ends came to 19 bases. The CDR3 loop is CASSRTELIGGYTF. CDR3 nucleotides: TGTGCCAGCAGCCGGACAGAGTTGATAGGGGGCTACACCTTC.

The CDR3 coding sequence is TGCAGTGCTAGAGATGGTCAGGGTGATGGCTACACCTTC. Translating it yields CSARDGQGDGYTF. The chain joins TRBV20-1 to TRBJ1-2; a possible D gene is TRBD1 (5 bases). CDR1 DFQATT and CDR2 SNEGSKA come from the germline V gene (reference sequence). Trimming shortened V by 0 bases and J by 6 bases, and 11 bases separated the two germline ends. This CDR3 comprises 13 residues.

This clonotype has only a few counts. The rearrangement joins TRBV3-1 to TRBJ2-1; 14 bases are a match to TRBD2. Losses at the gene ends were 1 base for V and 10 bases for J; bases not matched to a gene: 6. Per the germline V gene, CDR1 is LGHDT and CDR2 is YNNKEL (reference sequence). CDR3 length: 16 amino acids. CDR3 in amino acids: CASSQAGLAGVWEQFF. The DNA for the CDR3 is TGTGCCAGCAGCCAAGCGGGACTAGCGGGAGTTTGGGAGCAGTTCTTC.

This clonotype was seen a handful of times. V is TRBV7-2 and J is TRBJ2-5, with 8 bases that match TRBD1. TRBJ2-7 explains the end of the DNA better; the J call may be wrong. From germline, CDR1 is SGHTA and CDR2 FQGNSA. The CDR3 has 16 amino acids. The CDR3 sequence is CASSLARTEQGGEQYV. CDR3 coding DNA: TGTGCCAGCAGCTTAGCCCGAACCGAACAGGGGGGCGAGCAGTACGTC.

This clonotype has just a few counts. This chain joins TRBV30 and TRBJ2-3, with D tentatively TRBD1 or TRBD2 (6 bases each). Germline values: CDR1 GTSNPN, CDR2 SVGIG (reference sequence). The CDR3 is 16 residues long. V lost 4 bases to trimming and J lost 2 bases, with 19 bases between them. Here the CDR3 reads CAWTSWGARSTDTQYF. CDR3 coding DNA: TGTGCCTGGACCTCATGGGGGGCCCGATCCACAGATACGCAGTATTTT.

The rearrangement joins TRBV20-1 to TRBJ1-1; 8 bases are shared with TRBD1. Germline-derived CDR1 and CDR2 are DFQATT and SNEGSKA (reference sequence). The CDR3 has 13 amino acids. V lost 5 bases and J lost 7; bases outside the gene matches: 9. The CDR3 reads CSAPGQGRNEAFF. DNA for the CDR3: TGCAGTGCTCCCGGACAGGGTAGGAATGAAGCTTTCTTT.

V usage is TRBV12-3 or TRBV12-4 and J usage is TRBJ2-3; D may be TRBD1 (5 bases). The CDR3 covers 15 residues. V was pared by 7 bases and J by 1 base, with 15 bases between. DNA for the CDR3: TGTGCCAGCATTCCCCTAGGGGTACGCACAGATACGCAGTATTTT. Translated, it gives CASIPLGVRTDTQYF.

This clonotype has just a few counts. This chain's CDR3 is CASSPFLSTDTQYF. The CDR3 DNA sequence: TGTGCCAGCAGCCCCTTCCTAAGCACAGATACGCAGTATTTT. The chain combines TRBV9 with TRBJ2-3; no reliable D call. This CDR3 is built from 14 residues. Trimming shortened V by 4 bases and J by 0 bases, and 9 bases separated the two germline ends. In germline, CDR1 is SGDLS, CDR2 YYNGEE.

About this clonotype: This may arise from a read error, as a much more abundant clone is one base away. The chain carries TRBV6-2 or TRBV6-3 and TRBJ2-3, with 8 bases matching TRBD2. Per the germline V gene, CDR1 is MNHEY and CDR2 is SVGEGT. J lost 8 bases, V lost 5 bases, and 12 bases had no gene match. The CDR3 covers 15 residues. CDR3 amino acids: CASSTSGGTQGTQYF. CDR3 bases: TGTGCCAGCAGTACTAGCGGAGGGACACAGGGTACGCAGTATTTT.

The V call is TRBV12-3 or TRBV12-4, the J call TRBJ2-3, with TRBD2 identical over 11 bases. After removal of 0 bases from V and 1 base from J, the junction contained 3 bases not matched to a gene. CDR3 length: 17 residues. The DNA of the CDR3 is TGTGCCAGCAGTTTAGCTAGCGGGGGGGCAGGCACAGATACGCAGTATTTT. Translation gives CASSLASGGAGTDTQYF.

This clonotype showed up just a few times. CDR3 amino acids: CASSRVANEQFF. In DNA form, the CDR3 reads TGTGCCAGCAGCCGGGTGGCCAATGAGCAGTTCTTC. The V gene is TRBV6-5, the J gene TRBJ2-1; D is undetermined. The CDR3 covers 12 residues. The V gene's germline CDR1 is MNHEY and CDR2 SVGAGI. Trimming left V 6 bases short and J 6 bases short, with 9 bases between.

This clonotype turned up a few times. The rearrangement uses TRBV15 and TRBJ2-1; 11 bases map to TRBD2. Germline CDR1 is LNHNV and CDR2 is YYDKDF (reference sequence). CDR3 length: 19 amino acids. The V and J ends lost 0 bases and 3 bases, in that order; junction bases with no gene match: 10. This CDR3 is CATSRDRGSGRADYNEQFF. The CDR3 nucleotides read TGTGCCACCAGCAGAGATAGGGGTAGCGGGAGGGCGGACTACAATGAGCAGTTCTTC. Combining the CDR3 with reference TRBV15 and TRBJ2-1 gives the whole variable domain DAMVIQNPRYQVTQFGKPVTLSCSQTLNHNVMYWYQQKSSQAPKLLFHYYDKDFNNEADTPDNFQSRRPNTSFCFLDIRSPGLGDTAMYLCATSRDRGSGRADYNEQFFGPGTRLTVL.

This clonotype has a handful of counts. This chain joins TRBV5-1 and TRBJ1-4, with 10 nucleotides matching TRBD1. CDR3 size: 18 residues. V was clipped by 4 bases and J by 4 bases; unmatched bases: 13. The germline gives CDR1 SGHRS, CDR2 YFSETQ. This chain's CDR3 is CASSGGRDRGFYNEKLFF. CDR3 bases: TGCGCCAGCAGCGGAGGAAGGGACAGGGGTTTTTATAATGAAAAACTGTTTTTT.

This clonotype has a single count. The chain is built from TRBV2 and TRBJ2-5, with 14 positions matching TRBD2. The tail of the sequence fits TRBJ2-1 better, so the J call may be wrong. The CDR3 totals 19 residues. The germline CDR1 and CDR2 sequences are SNHLY and FYNNEI. The CDR3 here is CASSEGRLAGGPSYNEQFF. The CDR3 coding sequence is TGTGCCAGCAGTGAAGGGAGACTAGCGGGAGGGCCGTCCTACAATGAGCAGTTCTTC.

This clonotype was observed a few times. The chain couples TRBV13 to TRBJ2-5; the D gene is possibly TRBD1 (5 bases). The J call may be wrong; the DNA end is better matched by TRBJ2-1. The CDR3 runs to 15 residues. Germline CDR1 reads PRHDT; CDR2 reads FYEKMQ (reference sequence). CDR3 DNA sequence: TGTGCCAGCAGCGGAATGGTGCAGGGCGACAATGAGCAGTTCTTC. Its translation: CASSGMVQGDNEQFF.

This rearrangement joins TRBV20-1 to TRBJ1-2; D is undetermined. V was shortened by 3 bases and J by 1 base, with 3 bases between the two germline ends. The CDR3 consists of 11 residues. Germline assignment: CDR1 DFQATT and CDR2 SNEGSKA (reference sequence). The CDR3 DNA reads TGCAGTGCTAGGCTTAACTATGGCTACACCTTC. Translated: CSARLNYGYTF.

The chain employs TRBV10-3 and TRBJ1-5, with D uncertain. V was clipped by 8 bases and J by 0 bases, with 14 bases between them. CDR1 is ENHRY and CDR2 is SYGVKD in the germline V gene. The CDR3 has 15 residues. CDR3 residues: CAIVGGKVSNQPQHF. CDR3 in DNA: TGTGCCATCGTAGGTGGGAAGGTTAGCAATCAGCCCCAGCATTTT.